This is a list of T cell receptor beta chains from one sample in a study of identical twins. TCRdb ran MiXCR on the 5' RACE reads and lists one entry per CDR3 protein. The sample carries about 700,000 distinct CDR3 sequences, around 6% recorded once. Sample: naive T cells sorted from blood. All receptors derive from a man between 18 and 35 years old in good health. Both conserved end residues are part of each CDR3. Fields, in order: J gene, clone size, D gene, V gene, CDR3 DNA, CDR3 protein. The D gene is left open where the match is weak. Part of the rows lack a size; the others show once, few, many or a class for expanded clones.

>TRBJ2-5|-|-|TRBV20-1
TGCAGTGCTAGAGAGGGGGACCCTTACCAAGAGACCCAGTACTTC
CSAREGDPYQETQYF
>TRBJ2-1|-|TRBD2|TRBV6-1
TGTGCCAGCAGACAGACTAGCTGGGTCTACAATGAGCAGTTCTTC
CASRQTSWVYNEQFF
>TRBJ2-5|-|-|TRBV7-6
TGTGCCAGCAGCTCTGGACAGCCCCGGGAGACCCAGTACTTC
CASSSGQPRETQYF
>TRBJ2-3|many|TRBD2|TRBV7-9
TGTGCCAGCAGCCTGACTAGCGGGGCTACAGATACGCAGTATTTT
CASSLTSGATDTQYF
>TRBJ2-7|few|TRBD2|TRBV25-1
TGTGCCAGCAGTTTAGCGGGAGTTGCCTTCGAGCAGTACTTC
CASSLAGVAFEQYF
>TRBJ2-5|-|TRBD1|TRBV6-2/TRBV6-3
TGTGCCGGATCCTGGGACAGGGAGACCCAGTACTTC
CAGSWDRETQYF
>TRBJ2-7|few|-|TRBV20-1
TGCAGTGCTAGAGATTCTCTCGGGGCCTCCTACGAGCAGTACTTC
CSARDSLGASYEQYF
>TRBJ2-1|few|TRBD1|TRBV3-1
TGTGCCAGCAGCCCTTTCCCGACAGGGTTTCCAAATGAGCAGTTCTTC
CASSPFPTGFPNEQFF
>TRBJ2-1|-|-|TRBV27
TGTGCCAGCAGTGGGCAGACTAGCAATGAGCAGTTCTTC
CASSGQTSNEQFF
>TRBJ2-5|-|-|TRBV28
TGTGCCAGCAGCTCAGGGTCGTGGGAGACCCAGTACTTC
CASSSGSWETQYF
>TRBJ1-6|few|-|TRBV7-9
TGTGCCAGCAGCTTAGCACCCCTCCACTTT
CASSLAPLHF
>TRBJ2-5|-|-|TRBV6-1
TGTGCCAGCACCAAAACAGGAGGGCTCCAAGAGACCCAGTACTTC
CASTKTGGLQETQYF
>TRBJ2-7|-|TRBD2|TRBV27
TGTGCCAGCAGTGGTCGACTAGCGGGCCACCACGAGCAGTACTTC
CASSGRLAGHHEQYF
>TRBJ2-7|many|-|TRBV12-3/TRBV12-4
TGTGCCAGCAGGACCGGGTCATCCGCCGAGCAGTACTTC
CASRTGSSAEQYF
>TRBJ2-3|-|TRBD2|TRBV5-1
TGCGCCAGCAGCTACCGGGACTACCTGGAGACGCAGTATTTT
CASSYRDYLETQYF
>TRBJ2-1|few|TRBD2|TRBV7-6
TGTGCCAGCAGCTTAGAGCGGGACGGCTACAATGAGCAGTTCTTC
CASSLERDGYNEQFF
>TRBJ2-1|many|TRBD2|TRBV3-1
TGTGCCAGCAGCCAACTAAGCGGGAGGATAAACAATGAGCAGTTCTTC
CASSQLSGRINNEQFF
>TRBJ1-2|-|-|TRBV7-9
TGTGCCAGCAGCGATAACAGGGAGGCCTATGGCTACACCTTC
CASSDNREAYGYTF